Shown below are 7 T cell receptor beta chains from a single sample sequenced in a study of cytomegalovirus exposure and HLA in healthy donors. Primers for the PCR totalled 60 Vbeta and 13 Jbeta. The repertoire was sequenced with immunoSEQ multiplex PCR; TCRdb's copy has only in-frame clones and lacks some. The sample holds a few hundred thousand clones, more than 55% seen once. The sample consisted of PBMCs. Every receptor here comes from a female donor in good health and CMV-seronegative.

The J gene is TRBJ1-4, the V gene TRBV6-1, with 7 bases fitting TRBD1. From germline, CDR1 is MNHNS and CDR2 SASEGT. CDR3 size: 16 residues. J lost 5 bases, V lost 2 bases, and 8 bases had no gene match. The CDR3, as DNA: TGTGCCAGCAGTGAATACGGCGGGACAGACAATGAAAAACTGTTTTTT. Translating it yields CASSEYGGTDNEKLFF.

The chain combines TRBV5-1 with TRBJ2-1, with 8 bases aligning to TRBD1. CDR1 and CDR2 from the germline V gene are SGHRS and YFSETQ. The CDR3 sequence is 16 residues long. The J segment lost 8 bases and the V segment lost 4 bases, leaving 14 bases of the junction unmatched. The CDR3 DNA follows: TGCGCCAGCAGCCCGGAGGACAGGGCCCGGATTGATGAGCAGTTCTTC. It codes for CASSPEDRARIDEQFF.

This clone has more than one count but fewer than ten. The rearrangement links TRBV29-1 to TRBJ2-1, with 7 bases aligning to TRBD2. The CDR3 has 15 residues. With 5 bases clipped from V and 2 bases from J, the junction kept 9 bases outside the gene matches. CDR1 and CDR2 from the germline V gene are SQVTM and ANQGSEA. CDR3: CSVPSGEWPYNEQFF. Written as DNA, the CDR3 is TGCAGCGTTCCGAGCGGGGAGTGGCCCTACAATGAGCAGTTCTTC.

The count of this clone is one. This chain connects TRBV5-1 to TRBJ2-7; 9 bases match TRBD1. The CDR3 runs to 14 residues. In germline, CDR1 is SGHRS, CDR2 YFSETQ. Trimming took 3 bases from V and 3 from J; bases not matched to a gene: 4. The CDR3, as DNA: TGCGCCAGCAGCTCCGGGACAGGGTACTACGAGCAGTACTTC. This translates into CASSSGTGYYEQYF. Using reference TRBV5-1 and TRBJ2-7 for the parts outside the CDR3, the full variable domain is KAGVTQTPRYLIKTRGQQVTLSCSPISGHRSVSWYQQTPGQGLQFLFEYFSETQRNKGNFPGRFSGRQFSNSRSEMNVSTLELGDSALYLCASSSGTGYYEQYFGPGTRLTVT.

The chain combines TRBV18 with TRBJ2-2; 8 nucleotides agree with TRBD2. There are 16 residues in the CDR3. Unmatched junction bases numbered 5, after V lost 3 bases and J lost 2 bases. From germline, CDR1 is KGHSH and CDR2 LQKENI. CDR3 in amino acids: CASSPRLAPNTGELFF. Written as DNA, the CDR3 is TGTGCCAGCTCACCGCGACTAGCGCCCAACACCGGGGAGCTGTTTTTT. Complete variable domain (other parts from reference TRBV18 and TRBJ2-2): NAGVMQNPRHLVRRRGQEARLRCSPMKGHSHVYWYRQLPEEGLKFMVYLQKENIIDESGMPKERFSAEFPKEGPSILRIQQVVRGDSAAYFCASSPRLAPNTGELFFGEGSRLTVL.

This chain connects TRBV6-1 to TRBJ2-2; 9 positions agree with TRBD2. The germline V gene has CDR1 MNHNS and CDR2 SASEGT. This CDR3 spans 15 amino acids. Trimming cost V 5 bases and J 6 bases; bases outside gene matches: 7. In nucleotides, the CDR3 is TGTGCCAGCAGTAATAGCGGGAGTGTCGCCGGGGAGCTGTTTTTT. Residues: CASSNSGSVAGELFF.

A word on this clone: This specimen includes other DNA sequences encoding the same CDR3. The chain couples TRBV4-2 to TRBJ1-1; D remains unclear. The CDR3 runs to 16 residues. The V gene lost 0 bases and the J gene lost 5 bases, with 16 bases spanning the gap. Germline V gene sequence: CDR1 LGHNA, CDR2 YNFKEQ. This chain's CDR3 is CASSQDHTGLKTEAFF. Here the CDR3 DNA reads TGTGCCAGCAGCCAAGATCATACGGGTTTAAAGACTGAAGCTTTCTTT.